The 23 T cell receptor beta chains given below trace back to one sample, sequenced in a study of blood T cell repertoires in COVID-19. Generated by immunoSEQ multiplex PCR, the TCRdb table keeps only in-frame clones and is missing some. This table has 230,000 or so clones, roughly 88% appearing once. The sequencing sample was made of PBMCs or T cells enriched from blood (not recorded which). The receptors were sampled from a middle-aged woman with acute COVID-19.

This clone has a handful of counts. This chain joins TRBV5-1 and TRBJ2-7; TRBD1 aligns across 8 bases. V lost 3 bases and J lost 1; bases outside the gene matches: 3. From germline, CDR1 is SGHRS and CDR2 YFSETQ. This CDR3 is 14 amino acids long. CDR3 amino acids: CASSWRTGSYEQYV. CDR3 sequence (DNA): TGCGCCAGCAGCTGGCGGACAGGGTCCTACGAGCAGTACGTC.

The genes are TRBV21-1 and TRBJ2-5; the D call of TRBD2 is as the table states it, not checked on the DNA. TRBV21-1 is a documented pseudogene. The CDR3 runs 20 residues. The CDR3: CASSKFRSGTSGNIQETQYF. As DNA, the CDR3 is TGTGCCAGCAGCAAATTTAGGTCCGGGACTAGCGGGAACATTCAAGAGACCCAGTACTTC.

The chain recombines TRBV2 with TRBJ1-1; 7 nucleotides align to TRBD1. The V gene's germline CDR1 is SNHLY and CDR2 FYNNEI. The CDR3 contains 14 residues. Trimming at V came to 6 bases and at J to 0 bases, leaving 4 bases not matched to a gene. CDR3 loop: CASRDRAMNTEAFF. For the CDR3, the DNA is TGTGCCAGCAGAGACAGGGCGATGAACACTGAAGCTTTCTTT.

The chain has TRBV27 and TRBJ2-3, with 8 nucleotides matching TRBD2. The CDR3 contains 17 residues. The J segment lost 3 bases and the V segment lost 5 bases, leaving 13 bases of the junction unmatched. Germline V gene lookup returns CDR1 MNHEY and CDR2 SMNVEV (reference sequence). CDR3 loop: CASSAGGSGGLTDTQYF. In nucleotides, the CDR3 is TGTGCCAGCAGTGCCGGCGGAAGCGGGGGATTGACAGATACGCAGTATTTT.

The V call is TRBV9, the J call TRBJ2-3, with 14 bases fitting TRBD2. With 8 bases clipped from V and 1 base from J, the junction kept 3 bases outside the gene matches. The length of the CDR3 is 15 residues. CDR1 and CDR2 (germline): SGDLS, YYNGEE. The CDR3 reads CASGTSGGRTDTQYF. In DNA, the CDR3 is TGTGCCAGTGGGACTAGCGGGGGTCGCACAGATACGCAGTATTTT.

This chain joins TRBV12-2 and TRBJ2-7; the table's D call, TRBD1, has no DNA check behind it. TRBV12-2 represents a pseudogene. The CDR3 is made up of 16 amino acids. The DNA for the CDR3 is TGTGCAAGTCGCCCAAGCCCGACAGGAACCTCCTACGAGCAGTACGTC. Translating it yields CASRPSPTGTSYEQYV.

V usage is TRBV9 and J usage is TRBJ1-1, with no clear D. Germline V CDR1 and CDR2: SGDLS, YYNGEE. The V gene lost 5 bases and the J gene lost 4 bases, with 12 bases spanning the gap. The CDR3 sequence is 13 residues long. This CDR3 reads CASRNLGGTEAFF. CDR3 bases: TGTGCCAGCAGGAATTTGGGAGGCACTGAAGCTTTCTTT.

The chain carries TRBV7-9 and TRBJ1-2; possible D gene TRBD1, 5 bases. Trimming took 3 bases from V and 3 from J, leaving 14 bases between them. The V gene's germline CDR1 is SEHNR and CDR2 FQNEAQ (reference sequence). CDR3 size: 15 residues. The CDR3 is CASSLSAGKDYGYTF. The CDR3 DNA reads TGTGCCAGCAGCTTGTCGGCAGGGAAGGACTATGGCTACACCTTC.

The CDR3 loop is CASSEGDTEAFF. Here the CDR3 DNA reads TGTGCCAGCAGCGAGGGAGATACTGAAGCTTTCTTT. V usage is TRBV4-2 and J usage is TRBJ1-1, with D uncertain. Trimming took off 5 bases at V and 5 bases at J, with 9 bases between the two ends. The germline V gene has CDR1 LGHNA and CDR2 YNFKEQ. The CDR3 has 12 amino acids.

This rearrangement joins TRBV5-3 to TRBJ1-2; TRBD1 matches at 8 bases. TRBV5-3 is treated as an ORF (open reading frame) with a function not yet certain. V trimming: 4 bases; J trimming: 7 bases; junction bases outside the gene matches: 9. The CDR3 has 14 amino acids. Here the CDR3 reads CARSPRDRILGYTF. CDR3 sequence (DNA): TGTGCCAGAAGCCCCAGGGACAGGATTCTTGGCTACACCTTC.

V and J are TRBV10-2 and TRBJ2-6; D might be TRBD1 (6 bases). Trimming shortened V by 6 bases and J by 1 base, and 16 bases separated the two germline ends. In germline, CDR1 is WSHSY, CDR2 SAAADI. This CDR3 spans 17 amino acids. The chain's CDR3 is CASSWTVPQSGANVLTF. The DNA of the CDR3 is TGCGCCAGCAGCTGGACAGTCCCTCAATCTGGGGCCAACGTCCTGACTTTC.

The V and J genes are TRBV2 and TRBJ1-1; D gene ambiguous. The V end was cut by 1 base, the J end by 0 bases, with 6 bases between. CDR1 is SNHLY, CDR2 FYNNEI, per germline. This CDR3 has 14 residues. The CDR3 region is CASSEELLNTEAFF. CDR3 nucleotides: TGTGCCAGCAGTGAAGAGCTGCTGAACACTGAAGCTTTCTTT.

V gene TRBV10-3 combines with J gene TRBJ1-5; D is possibly TRBD1 (6 bases). Per the germline V gene, CDR1 is ENHRY and CDR2 is SYGVKD. The CDR3 loop spans 13 amino acids. V lost 4 bases and J lost 2, with 6 bases in between. CDR3 DNA sequence: TGTGCCATCAGTGCAGGGGGCAATCAGCCCCAGCATTTT. Its translation: CAISAGGNQPQHF.

The chain links TRBV5-1 to TRBJ2-1; 11 bases match TRBD2. J lost 3 bases, V lost 5 bases, and 7 bases had no gene match. This CDR3 is built from 16 residues. Per germline, CDR1 SGHRS and CDR2 YFSETQ. The CDR3 bases are TGCGCCAGCAGTCATACTAGCGGGGGAATCTACAATGAGCAGTTCTTC. It is translated as CASSHTSGGIYNEQFF.

The V gene is TRBV3-1 (or the pseudogene TRBV3-2), the J gene TRBJ2-7; 7 nucleotides agree with TRBD1. The CDR3 has 13 residues. V lost 4 bases and J lost 3; bases outside the gene matches: 3. From germline, CDR1 is LGHDT and CDR2 YNNKEL (reference sequence). The CDR3 loop reads CASSRGTVYEQYF. The CDR3 region has the DNA TGTGCCAGCAGCCGAGGGACAGTCTACGAGCAGTACTTC.

This clone was recorded a few times. The chain recombines TRBV6-5 with TRBJ2-2, with 8 nucleotides matching TRBD1. In germline, CDR1 is MNHEY, CDR2 SVGAGI. V lost 6 bases and J lost 13; bases outside the gene matches: 4. CDR3 length equals 11 residues. Written as DNA, the CDR3 is TGTGCCAGCAGCTCCGACAGGGGGCTGTTTTTT. As protein: CASSSDRGLFF.

V is TRBV4-3 and J is TRBJ2-7, with 11 bases that match TRBD1. Germline lookup yields CDR1 LGHNA and CDR2 YSLEER. This CDR3 has 16 residues. J gave up 4 bases and V 0 bases, and 5 bases lay outside the gene matches. The CDR3 region has the DNA TGCGCCAGCAGCCAAGAAATAGGGACAGGGGGTTACGAGCAGTACTTC. Residues: CASSQEIGTGGYEQYF.

This clone showed up just a few times. CDR3 sequence (DNA): TGTGCCACCAGCAGAGATCGGGGACAGGCCTACTCTGGGGCCAACGTCCTGACTTTC. Translating it yields CATSRDRGQAYSGANVLTF. This chain joins TRBV15 and TRBJ2-6; TRBD1 agrees at 8 bases. CDR3 size: 19 residues. J gave up 0 bases and V 0 bases, and 7 bases lay outside the gene matches. CDR1 is LNHNV, CDR2 YYDKDF, per germline (reference sequence).

This chain links TRBV19 with TRBJ1-1, with 7 positions matching TRBD1. Trimming removed 7 bases from V and 1 base from J; junction bases left unmatched: 3. Germline CDR1 reads LNHDA; CDR2 reads SQIVND (reference sequence). CDR3 length: 13 residues. The CDR3: CASTGTENTEAFF. CDR3 in DNA: TGTGCCAGTACAGGGACAGAGAACACTGAAGCTTTCTTT.

The chain is built from TRBV27 and TRBJ2-7, with D possibly matching TRBD1 (6 bases). Between the trimmed V and J ends, which lost 6 bases and 4 bases, there was a span of 16 bases. Germline CDR1 is MNHEY and CDR2 is SMNVEV (reference sequence). CDR3 length: 14 amino acids. The DNA for the CDR3 is TGTGCCAGCAGATTTACGGGACACCATTACGAGCAGTACGTC. Protein product: CASRFTGHHYEQYV.

This clone appeared a single time. V gene TRBV14 combines with J gene TRBJ1-2; 7 bases match TRBD1. The CDR3 consists of 14 residues. V lost 1 base, J lost 5 bases, and 4 bases stayed unmatched. CDR1 is SGHDN and CDR2 is FVKESK in the germline V gene. For the CDR3, the DNA is TGTGCCAGCAGCCAAGGACAGGGATGGTATGGCTACACCTTC. Protein product: CASSQGQGWYGYTF.

The genes are TRBV11-2 and TRBJ1-1; D is possibly TRBD1 (5 bases). Deletions cut 2 bases from V and 5 bases from J, with 15 bases between. CDR3 size: 15 residues. The V gene's germline CDR1 is SGHAT and CDR2 FQNNGV. Here the CDR3 DNA reads TGTGCCAGCAGCTTATTTGCAGAAGGGGCGACTGAAGCTTTCTTT. It codes for CASSLFAEGATEAFF. Complete variable domain (other parts from reference TRBV11-2 and TRBJ1-1): EAGVAQSPRYKIIEKRQSVAFWCNPISGHATLYWYQQILGQGPKLLIQFQNNGVVDDSQLPKDRFSAERLKGVDSTLKIQPAKLEDSAVYLCASSLFAEGATEAFFGQGTRLTVV.

This chain joins TRBV7-8 and TRBJ2-7, with D unclear. Trimming shortened V by 2 bases and J by 1 base, and 6 bases separated the two germline ends. This CDR3 region has 13 residues. Per the germline V gene, CDR1 is SGHVS and CDR2 is FQNEAQ. The CDR3: CASSLRGSYEQYV. CDR3 DNA sequence: TGTGCCAGCAGCTTACGAGGATCCTACGAGCAGTACGTC.